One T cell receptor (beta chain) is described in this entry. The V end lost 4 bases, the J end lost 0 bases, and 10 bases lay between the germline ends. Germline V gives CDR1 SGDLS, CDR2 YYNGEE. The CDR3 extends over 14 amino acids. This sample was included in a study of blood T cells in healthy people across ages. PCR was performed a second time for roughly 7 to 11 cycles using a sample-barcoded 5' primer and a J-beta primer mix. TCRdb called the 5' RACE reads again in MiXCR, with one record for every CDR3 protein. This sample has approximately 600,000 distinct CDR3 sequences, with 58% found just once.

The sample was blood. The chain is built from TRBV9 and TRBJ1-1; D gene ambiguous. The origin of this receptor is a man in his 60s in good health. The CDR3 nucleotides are TGTGCCAGCAGCCGTGACCCTATGAACACTGAAGCTTTCTTT. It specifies CASSRDPMNTEAFF.